Listed below are T cell receptor beta chains from one sample, sequenced in a study of a mutant IDH1 vaccine in newly diagnosed glioma. Their cognate antigens are unknown. Profiled with immunoSEQ multiplex PCR; TCRdb holds only in-frame clones, not every one. The data contain about 36,000 clones, roughly 80% of them seen just once; the ten biggest clones take up about 15%. Sequencing used peripheral blood mononuclear cells (PBMCs), obtained from a glioma patient whose treatment included an IDH1 peptide vaccine. The receptors were gathered from a woman aged 25-40 years with glioma. Some clones in this sample may be carry-over from other donors' samples. CDR3s include the opening cysteine and the closing phenylalanine or tryptophan. D genes are given only for firm matches. Part of the rows lack a size; the others show once, few, many or a class for expanded clones.

TRBD2,TRBV11-3,-,TRBJ2-1,TGTGCCAGCAGCTTCTCCGGGACTAGCGGTCTCTCCTACAATGAGCAGTTCTTC,CASSFSGTSGLSYNEQFF
TRBD1,TRBV19,once,TRBJ2-1,TGTGCCAGTATGGGGACAGGGGTACTAAGCGAGCAGTTCTTC,CASMGTGVLSEQFF
-,TRBV19,-,TRBJ1-2,TGTGCCAGTAGTATAGAGAAGTTTTGGCATGGCTACACCTTC,CASSIEKFWHGYTF
-,TRBV4-1,few,TRBJ1-5,TGCGCCAGCAGCCCGAATAAAGGTAGCAATCAGCCCCAGCATTTT,CASSPNKGSNQPQHF
-,TRBV5-6,once,TRBJ2-5,TGTGCCAGCAGCCCCCCTACGGGGGTCCGAGAGACCCAGTACTTC,CASSPPTGVRETQYF
TRBD2,TRBV7-6,-,TRBJ2-7,TGTGCCAGCAGCCCGGGACTAGCGGGAGGGCCCTACGAGCAGTACTTC,CASSPGLAGGPYEQYF
TRBD2,TRBV4-2,-,TRBJ2-1,TGTGCCAGCAGCCAATCTAGGGCGGGAGGGCACAATGAGCAGTTCTTC,CASSQSRAGGHNEQFF
-,TRBV6-6,-,TRBJ2-3,TGTGCCAGCAACGCCCGAAGCGGGAGCACAGATACGCAGTATTTT,CASNARSGSTDTQYF
-,TRBV4-1,-,TRBJ1-2,TGCGCCAGCAGCCAAGATCAGGGAACCTATGGCTACACCTTC,CASSQDQGTYGYTF
TRBD2,TRBV6-5,-,TRBJ2-1,TGTGCCAGCAGTTACCAACTAGCGGGAGGTGTGAATGAGCAGTTCTTC,CASSYQLAGGVNEQFF
TRBD2,TRBV27,-,TRBJ2-3,TGTGCCAGCAGTTTAACAGCGGGAGTTGCAGATACGCAGTATTTT,CASSLTAGVADTQYF
-,TRBV6-5,-,TRBJ1-2,TGTGCCAGCAGTTACTCGGGGGGCGACTATGGCTACACCTTC,CASSYSGGDYGYTF
-,TRBV6-5,-,TRBJ2-7,TGTGCCAGCAGTTACTCGGCTGGGTCGGGCGAGCAGTACTTC,CASSYSAGSGEQYF
TRBD1,TRBV4-1,-,TRBJ1-2,TGCGCCAGCAGCCAACCCCGACAGGGTAGGAACTATGGCTACACCTTC,CASSQPRQGRNYGYTF
-,TRBV4-1,-,TRBJ1-2,TGCGCCAGCAGCCAAGCCTGGGGGCGGGTCTATGGCTACACCTTC,CASSQAWGRVYGYTF
TRBD1,TRBV27,-,TRBJ2-7,TGTGCCAGCAGTTTATCCACAGGGGTTCGGTACGAGCAGTACTTC,CASSLSTGVRYEQYF
TRBD1,TRBV6-6,-,TRBJ1-1,TGTGCCAGCAGTCCAGGGGGAAGCACTGAAGCTTTCTTT,CASSPGGSTEAFF
-,TRBV5-1,-,TRBJ1-2,TGCGCCAGCAGCTCAATCCGGCCCAGCGATGGCTACACCTTC,CASSSIRPSDGYTF
TRBD1,TRBV28,-,TRBJ1-2,TGTGCCAGCAGCCGGACAGGGGATGGCTACACCTTC,CASSRTGDGYTF
-,TRBV12-5,-,TRBJ2-5,TGTGCTAGTGCCCCGGGGGCCCGATCGGCCCAGTACTTC,CASAPGARSAQYF